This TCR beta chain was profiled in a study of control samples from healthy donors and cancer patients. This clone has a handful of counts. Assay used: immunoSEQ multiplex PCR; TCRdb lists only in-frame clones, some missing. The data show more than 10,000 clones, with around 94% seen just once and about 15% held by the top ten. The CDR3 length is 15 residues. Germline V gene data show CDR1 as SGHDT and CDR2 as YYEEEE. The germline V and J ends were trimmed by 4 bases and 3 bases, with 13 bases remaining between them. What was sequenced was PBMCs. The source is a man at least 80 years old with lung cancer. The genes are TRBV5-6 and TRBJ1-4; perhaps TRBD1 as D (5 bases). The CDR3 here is CASSRQGGANEKLFF. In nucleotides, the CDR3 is TGTGCCAGCAGCCGCCAGGGTGGGGCTAATGAAAAACTGTTTTTT. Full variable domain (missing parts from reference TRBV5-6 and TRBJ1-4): DAGVTQSPTHLIKTRGQQVTLRCSPKSGHDTVSWYQQALGQGPQFIFQYYEEEERQRGNFPDRFSGHQFPNYSSELNVNALLLGDSALYLCASSRQGGANEKLFFGSGTQLSVL.